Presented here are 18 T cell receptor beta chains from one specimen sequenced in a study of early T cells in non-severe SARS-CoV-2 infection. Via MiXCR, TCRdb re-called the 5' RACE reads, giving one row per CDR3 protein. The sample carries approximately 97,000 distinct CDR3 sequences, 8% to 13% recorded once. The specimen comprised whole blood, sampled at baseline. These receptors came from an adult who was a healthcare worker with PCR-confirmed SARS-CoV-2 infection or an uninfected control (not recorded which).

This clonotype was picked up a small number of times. CDR3 loop: CASSQPGQGLMNTEAFF. Here the CDR3 DNA reads TGTGCCAGCAGCCAACCGGGACAGGGGCTAATGAACACTGAAGCTTTCTTT. The V call is TRBV5-6, the J call TRBJ1-1; 10 nucleotides agree with TRBD1. The trim removed 4 bases at V and 0 bases at J, leaving 9 bases unmatched. The CDR3 consists of 17 residues. CDR1 and CDR2 (germline): SGHDT, YYEEEE. Variable domain in full (rest from reference TRBV5-6 and TRBJ1-1): DAGVTQSPTHLIKTRGQQVTLRCSPKSGHDTVSWYQQALGQGPQFIFQYYEEEERQRGNFPDRFSGHQFPNYSSELNVNALLLGDSALYLCASSQPGQGLMNTEAFFGQGTRLTVV.

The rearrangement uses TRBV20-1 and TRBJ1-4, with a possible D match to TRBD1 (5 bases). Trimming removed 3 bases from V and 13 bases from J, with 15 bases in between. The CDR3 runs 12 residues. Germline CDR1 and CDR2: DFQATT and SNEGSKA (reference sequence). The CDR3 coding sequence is TGCAGTGCTAGTGGGGGGGATTCGGGACTGTTTTTT. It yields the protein CSASGGDSGLFF.

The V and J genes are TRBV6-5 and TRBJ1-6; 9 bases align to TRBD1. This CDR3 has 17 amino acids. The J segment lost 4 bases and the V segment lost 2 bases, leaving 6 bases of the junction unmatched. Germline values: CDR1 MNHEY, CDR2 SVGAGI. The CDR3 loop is CASSYAGQGRYNSPLHF. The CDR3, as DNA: TGTGCCAGCAGTTACGCGGGACAGGGTCGTTATAATTCACCCCTCCACTTT.

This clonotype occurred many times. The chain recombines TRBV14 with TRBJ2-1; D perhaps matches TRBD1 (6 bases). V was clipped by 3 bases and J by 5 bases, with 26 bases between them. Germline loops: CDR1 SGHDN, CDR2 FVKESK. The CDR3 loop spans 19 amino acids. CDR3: CASSHLKSTGLGAHNEQFF. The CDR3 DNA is TGTGCCAGCAGCCACCTAAAAAGTACAGGGTTAGGGGCCCACAATGAGCAGTTCTTC. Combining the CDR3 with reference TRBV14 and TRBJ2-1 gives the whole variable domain EAGVTQFPSHSVIEKGQTVTLRCDPISGHDNLYWYRRVMGKEIKFLLHFVKESKQDESGMPNNRFLAERTGGTYSTLKVQPAELEDSGVYFCASSHLKSTGLGAHNEQFFGPGTRLTVL.

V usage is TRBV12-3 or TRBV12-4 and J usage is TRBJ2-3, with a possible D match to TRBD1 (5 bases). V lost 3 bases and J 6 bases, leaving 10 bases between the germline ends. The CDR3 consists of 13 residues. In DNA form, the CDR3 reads TGTGCCAGCAGTTTCCAGGGTTCGGATACGCAGTATTTT. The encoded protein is CASSFQGSDTQYF.

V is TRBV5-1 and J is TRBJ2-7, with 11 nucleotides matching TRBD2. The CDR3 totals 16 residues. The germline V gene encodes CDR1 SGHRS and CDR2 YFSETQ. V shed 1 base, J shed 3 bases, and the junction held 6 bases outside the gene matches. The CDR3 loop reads CASSLRLAGGGYEQYF. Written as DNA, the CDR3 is TGCGCCAGCAGCTTGCGGCTAGCGGGAGGTGGCTACGAGCAGTACTTC.

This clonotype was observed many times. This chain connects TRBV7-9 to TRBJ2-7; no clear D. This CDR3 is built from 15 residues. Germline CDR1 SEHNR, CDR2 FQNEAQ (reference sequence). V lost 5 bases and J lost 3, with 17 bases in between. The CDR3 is CASSPATSAGYEQYF. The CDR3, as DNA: TGTGCCAGCAGCCCCGCGACCAGCGCCGGCTACGAGCAGTACTTC.

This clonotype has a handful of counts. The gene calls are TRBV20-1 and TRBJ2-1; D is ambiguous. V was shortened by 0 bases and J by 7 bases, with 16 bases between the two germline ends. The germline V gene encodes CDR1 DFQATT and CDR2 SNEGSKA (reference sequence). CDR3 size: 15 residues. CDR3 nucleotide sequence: TGCAGTGCTAGAGATGGGCAATACTTTCGAAATGAGCAGTTCTTC. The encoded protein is CSARDGQYFRNEQFF.

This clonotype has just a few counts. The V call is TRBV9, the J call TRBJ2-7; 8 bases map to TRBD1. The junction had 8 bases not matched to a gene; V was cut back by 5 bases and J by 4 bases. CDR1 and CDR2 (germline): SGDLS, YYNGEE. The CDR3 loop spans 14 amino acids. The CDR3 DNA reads TGTGCCAGCAGTGTCGGACAGGGCGAATACGAGCAGTACTTC. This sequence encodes CASSVGQGEYEQYF.

CDR3 nucleotides: TGCAGTGCTAGCCCACTACGACTTAATTCCTACAATGAGCAGTTCTTC. This codes for CSASPLRLNSYNEQFF. The chain combines TRBV20-1 with TRBJ2-1; unclear D gene. The CDR3 extends over 16 amino acids. V lost 3 bases to trimming and J lost 1 base, with 16 bases between them. Germline V CDR1 and CDR2: DFQATT, SNEGSKA (reference sequence).

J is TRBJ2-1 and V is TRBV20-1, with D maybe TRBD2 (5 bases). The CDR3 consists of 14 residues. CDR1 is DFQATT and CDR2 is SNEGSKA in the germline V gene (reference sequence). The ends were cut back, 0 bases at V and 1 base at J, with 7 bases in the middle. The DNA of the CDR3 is TGCAGTGCTAGAGATGGAGGTTCCTACAATGAGCAGTTCTTC. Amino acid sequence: CSARDGGSYNEQFF.

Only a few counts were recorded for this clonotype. The DNA of the CDR3 is TGTGCCAGCAGCCTAGAGGGGGGACGGGGAGCCAAAAACATTCAGTACTTC. As protein: CASSLEGGRGAKNIQYF. The chain is built from TRBV7-6 and TRBJ2-4; tentatively, D is TRBD1 or TRBD2 (6 bases each). CDR3 length: 17 residues. CDR1 and CDR2 (germline): SGHVS, FNYEAQ. V gave up 5 bases and J gave up 0 bases, with 17 bases separating them.

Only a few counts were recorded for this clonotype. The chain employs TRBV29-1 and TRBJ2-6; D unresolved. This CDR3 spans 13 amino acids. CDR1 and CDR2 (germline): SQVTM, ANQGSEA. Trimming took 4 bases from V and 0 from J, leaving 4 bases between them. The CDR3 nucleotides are TGCAGCGTTGCCAGCTCTGGGGCCAACGTCCTGACTTTC. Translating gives CSVASSGANVLTF.

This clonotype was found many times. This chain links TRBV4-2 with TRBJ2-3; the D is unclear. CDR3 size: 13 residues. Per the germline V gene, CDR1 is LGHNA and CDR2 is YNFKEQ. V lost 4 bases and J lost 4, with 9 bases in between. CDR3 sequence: CASSLNQADTQYF. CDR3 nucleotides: TGTGCCAGCAGCCTGAACCAGGCAGATACGCAGTATTTT.

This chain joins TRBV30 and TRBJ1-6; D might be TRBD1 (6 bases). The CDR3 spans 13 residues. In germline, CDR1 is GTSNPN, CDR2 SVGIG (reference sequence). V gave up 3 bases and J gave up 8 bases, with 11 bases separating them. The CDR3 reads CAWRGAGDSPLHF. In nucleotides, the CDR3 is TGTGCCTGGAGAGGGGCAGGGGATTCACCCCTCCACTTT.

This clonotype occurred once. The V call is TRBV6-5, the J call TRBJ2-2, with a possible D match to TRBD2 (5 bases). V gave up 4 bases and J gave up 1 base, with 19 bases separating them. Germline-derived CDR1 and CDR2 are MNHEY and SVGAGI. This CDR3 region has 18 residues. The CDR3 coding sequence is TGTGCCAGCAGTTCCGTAGCGCCCTCCCCAGGGAACACCGGGGAGCTGTTTTTT. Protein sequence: CASSSVAPSPGNTGELFF.

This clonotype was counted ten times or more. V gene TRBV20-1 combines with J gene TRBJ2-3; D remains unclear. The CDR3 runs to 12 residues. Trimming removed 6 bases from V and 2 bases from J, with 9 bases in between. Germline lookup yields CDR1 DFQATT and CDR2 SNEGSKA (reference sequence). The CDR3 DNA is TGCAGTGCCTTATTCGCCACAGATACGCAGTATTTT. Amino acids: CSALFATDTQYF.

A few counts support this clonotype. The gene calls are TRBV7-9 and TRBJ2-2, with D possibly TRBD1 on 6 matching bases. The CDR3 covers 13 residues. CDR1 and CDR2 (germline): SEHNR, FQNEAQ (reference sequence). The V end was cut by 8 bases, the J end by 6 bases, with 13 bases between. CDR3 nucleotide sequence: TGTGCCAGCTCCCGCGAGGGGGCCGGGGAGCTGTTTTTT. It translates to CASSREGAGELFF.